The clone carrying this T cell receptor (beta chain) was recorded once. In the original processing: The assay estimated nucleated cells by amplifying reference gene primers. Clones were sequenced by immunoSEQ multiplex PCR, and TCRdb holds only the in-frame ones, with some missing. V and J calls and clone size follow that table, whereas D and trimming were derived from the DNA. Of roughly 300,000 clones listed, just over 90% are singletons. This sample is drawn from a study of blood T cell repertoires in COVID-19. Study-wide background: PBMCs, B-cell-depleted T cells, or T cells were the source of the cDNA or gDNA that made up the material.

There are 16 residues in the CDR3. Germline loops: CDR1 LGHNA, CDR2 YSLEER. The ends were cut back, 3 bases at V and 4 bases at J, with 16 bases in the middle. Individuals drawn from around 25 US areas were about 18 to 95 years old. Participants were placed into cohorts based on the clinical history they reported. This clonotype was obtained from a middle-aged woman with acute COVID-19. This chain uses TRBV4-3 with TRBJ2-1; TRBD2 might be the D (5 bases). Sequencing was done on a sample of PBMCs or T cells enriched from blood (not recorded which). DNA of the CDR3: TGCGCCAGCAGCCAGGACCACTCGGGATGGTACAATGAGCAGTTCTTC. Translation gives CASSQDHSGWYNEQFF.